What follows is one TCR beta chain and its context. Its antigen is unidentified. This entry comes from a study of T cell responses to AZD1222 COVID-19 vaccine. The study's findings and limits: Baseline serology detected seropositivity in only six AZD1222 recipients. Donor demographics were predominantly white British with a female majority; clonal diversity may be underestimated.

This CDR3 is 16 amino acids long. V was pared by 3 bases and J by 0 bases, with 13 bases between. Germline V CDR1 and CDR2: KGHSH, LQKENI. Some clones are missing from TCRdb's copy, which holds only in-frame ones; the method was immunoSEQ multiplex PCR. The sample lists 95,000 to 150,000 clones, around 87% occurring once. The sample was peripheral blood, taken on day 0 of AZD1222 vaccination. The TCR comes from an adult in good health. The chain links TRBV18 to TRBJ2-3; D may be TRBD2 (5 bases). The DNA for the CDR3 is TGTGCCAGCTCACCCTGGGGAGAATCTAGCACAGATACGCAGTATTTT. Translation: CASSPWGESSTDTQYF.